This record concerns one T cell receptor beta chain sequence. This sample is part of a study of blood T cell repertoires in COVID-19. Generated by immunoSEQ multiplex PCR, the TCRdb table keeps only in-frame clones and is missing some. The sample lists tens of thousands of clones, 82% occurring once. The germline V gene has CDR1 SGHTA and CDR2 FQGNSA. The CDR3 loop spans 15 amino acids. The V and J ends lost 1 base and 7 bases, in that order; junction bases with no gene match: 5. The chain has TRBV7-2 and TRBJ2-1; 9 bases are shared with TRBD1. This sequence originates from a man older than 75 with COVID-19, enrolled during active disease. The sequenced sample was peripheral blood. The CDR3 DNA reads TGTGCCAGCAGCTTAGACAGGGGGCGAGGTAATGAGCAGTTCTTC. Translated, it gives CASSLDRGRGNEQFF.